Listed below are T cell receptor beta chains from one sample, sequenced in a study of CD8+ T cells in alopecia areata. Generated by immunoSEQ multiplex PCR, the TCRdb table keeps only in-frame clones and is missing some. Here the sample spans around 150,000 clones, 55% to 65% being singletons. The sequenced sample consisted of CD4+ T cells sorted from blood. The source is a human donor in good health. The CDR3 runs from the conserved cysteine through the conserved F or W. The D gene is left open where the match is weak. Expanded clones get a size class; other rows say once, few or many, or leave the size out.

d_gene,v_gene,j_gene,abundance,CDR3nt,CDR3aa
TRBD2,TRBV15,TRBJ2-1,-,TGTGCCACCAGCAGAGTGGCGGGAGCTTACAATGAGCAGTTCTTC,CATSRVAGAYNEQFF
TRBD2,TRBV9,TRBJ2-7,few,TGTGCCAGCAGCGTAGGCACTAGCGGGAGGCACGAGCAGTACTTC,CASSVGTSGRHEQYF
TRBD2,TRBV30,TRBJ2-3,few,TGTGCCTGGAGTGCCCTAGGCGGGAGGACAGATACGCAGTATTTT,CAWSALGGRTDTQYF
TRBD2,TRBV7-2,TRBJ2-1,few,TGTGCCAGCAGGTCCGGGGGTAGCGGGAACAATGAGCAGTTCTTC,CASRSGGSGNNEQFF
TRBD2,TRBV15,TRBJ2-1,-,TGTGCCACCAGCAGAGTGGGACTAGCGGACAATGAGCAGTTCTTC,CATSRVGLADNEQFF
-,TRBV29-1,TRBJ2-3,-,TGCAGCGTCCGGGACCACACAGATACGCAGTATTTT,CSVRDHTDTQYF
TRBD2,TRBV4-1,TRBJ2-2,-,TGCGCCAGCAGCGTAAGCGGGAGTATGCCCGGGGAGCTGTTTTTT,CASSVSGSMPGELFF
TRBD2,TRBV29-1,TRBJ2-5,-,TGCAGCGTTAGCGGACTAGAGGAGACCCAGTACTTC,CSVSGLEETQYF
-,TRBV30,TRBJ2-7,-,TGTGCCTGGAGTGTACAAACAAGGATCTCCTTC,CAWSVQTRISF
-,TRBV4-1,TRBJ1-2,-,TGCGCCAGCAGCCAACCCCTGGGGGTTAACTATGGCTACACCTTC,CASSQPLGVNYGYTF